The 2 T cell receptor beta chains below come from one sample, sequenced in a study of blood T cell repertoires in COVID-19. Only in-frame clones appear in the TCRdb table, and some are missing; sequencing was by immunoSEQ multiplex PCR. The table lists around 180,000 clones, about 85% of them singletons. Source material: peripheral blood. The receptors originated from a person aged 65-85 years with COVID-19, enrolled during active disease.

The chain has TRBV5-1 and TRBJ2-1; D remains ambiguous. The V end was cut by 0 bases, the J end by 3 bases, with 7 bases between. CDR1 and CDR2 from the germline V gene are SGHRS and YFSETQ. This CDR3 spans 14 amino acids. The CDR3 reads CASSLATGYNEQFF. CDR3 sequence (DNA): TGCGCCAGCAGCTTGGCGACTGGCTACAATGAGCAGTTCTTC.

The chain couples TRBV6-5 to TRBJ1-1, with D possibly being TRBD1 (6 bases). This CDR3 is built from 13 residues. Trimming took 7 bases from V and 6 from J, leaving 15 bases between them. Germline-derived CDR1 and CDR2 are MNHEY and SVGAGI. CDR3 region: CASNLFEGAEAFF. CDR3 DNA: TGTGCCAGCAATCTCTTTGAGGGGGCTGAAGCTTTCTTT.